A single sample gave rise to the 22 T cell receptor beta chains below, sequenced in a study of blood T cell repertoires in COVID-19. Assay: immunoSEQ multiplex PCR; the TCRdb copy retains only in-frame clones and omits some. This sample has about 39,000 clones, with approximately 90% found just once. The sequencing sample was made of peripheral blood. The receptors originated from a man aged 45 to 65 with active COVID-19.

The rearrangement joins TRBV2 to TRBJ1-2; no firm D call. Germline CDR1 reads SNHLY; CDR2 reads FYNNEI. Trimming left V 6 bases short and J 0 bases short, with 5 bases between. The CDR3 runs 12 residues. CDR3 residues: CASSPANYGYTF. The CDR3, as DNA: TGTGCCAGCAGCCCGGCTAACTATGGCTACACCTTC.

This chain links TRBV7-6 with TRBJ2-5; tentatively, D is TRBD2 (6 bases). Germline V lookup: CDR1 SGHVS, CDR2 FNYEAQ. This CDR3 is 16 amino acids long. V gave up 4 bases and J gave up 4 bases, with 19 bases separating them. The CDR3 bases are TGTGCCAGCAGCTCTCTCACTAGCCGGGGGAGAGAGACCCAGTACTTC. Residues: CASSSLTSRGRETQYF.

The J gene is TRBJ1-3, the V gene TRBV10-3, with D possibly being TRBD1 (5 bases). Trimming left V 3 bases short and J 4 bases short, with 13 bases between. From germline, CDR1 is ENHRY and CDR2 SYGVKD. This CDR3 comprises 15 residues. DNA for the CDR3: TGTGCCATCAGTGATCCTGGCAGGGTAGGAAACACCATATATTTT. Encoded protein: CAISDPGRVGNTIYF.

V and J are TRBV7-2 and TRBJ2-1; 10 bases align to TRBD2. From germline, CDR1 is SGHTA and CDR2 FQGNSA. With V trimmed by 7 bases and J by 0 bases, 12 bases remained unmatched. CDR3 length equals 18 residues. CDR3 region: CASTEAGGPSYSYNEQFF. DNA for the CDR3: TGTGCCAGCACCGAAGCGGGGGGGCCGAGCTACTCCTACAATGAGCAGTTCTTC.

V usage is TRBV18 and J usage is TRBJ2-7; D gene unclear. Looked up from germline, CDR1 is KGHSH and CDR2 is LQKENI. V was cut by 3 bases and J by 4 bases, with 7 bases left in between. The CDR3 sequence is 12 residues long. The CDR3 here is CASSPTVYEQYF. The CDR3 coding sequence is TGTGCCAGCTCACCCACAGTTTACGAGCAGTACTTC.

The genes are TRBV6-1 and TRBJ1-6, with D perhaps TRBD1 (6 bases). The CDR3 runs 16 residues. V was cut by 1 base and J by 2 bases, with 9 bases left in between. Germline-derived CDR1 and CDR2 are MNHNS and SASEGT. The CDR3 here is CASSEVGTPYNSPLHF. CDR3 in DNA: TGTGCCAGCAGTGAAGTGGGGACACCCTATAATTCACCCCTCCACTTT.

The chain recombines TRBV2 with TRBJ2-6, with D possibly TRBD1 on 7 matching bases. The V end was cut by 6 bases, the J end by 1 base, with 22 bases between. The CDR3 has 19 residues. Germline CDR1 reads SNHLY; CDR2 reads FYNNEI. The CDR3 reads CASSSGTELGGSGANVLTF. In DNA, the CDR3 is TGTGCCAGCAGCTCCGGGACAGAACTTGGGGGGTCTGGGGCCAACGTCCTGACTTTC.

This chain uses TRBV5-5 with TRBJ1-6, with TRBD1 identical over 9 bases. The germline V gene has CDR1 SGHKS and CDR2 YYEKEE (reference sequence). The CDR3 contains 15 residues. V shed 4 bases, J shed 9 bases, and the junction held 8 bases outside the gene matches. The CDR3 DNA follows: TGTGCCAGCAGCCCGACCGGGACAGGGTTTTCACCCCTCCACTTT. Its protein is CASSPTGTGFSPLHF. The full variable domain, completed using reference TRBV5-5 and TRBJ1-6, is DAGVTQSPTHLIKTRGQQVTLRCSPISGHKSVSWYQQVLGQGPQFIFQYYEKEERGRGNFPDRFSARQFPNYSSELNVNALLLGDSALYLCASSPTGTGFSPLHFGNGTRLTVT.

The rearrangement links TRBV7-9 to TRBJ1-4; D gene unclear. The CDR3 extends over 13 amino acids. Looked up from germline, CDR1 is SEHNR and CDR2 is FQNEAQ (reference sequence). The V gene lost 2 bases and the J gene lost 7 bases, with 8 bases spanning the gap. The CDR3 protein is CASSLRPGEKLFF. The CDR3 coding sequence is TGTGCCAGCAGCTTAAGGCCGGGTGAAAAACTGTTTTTT.

The chain joins TRBV30 to TRBJ1-5; no clear D. The CDR3 contains 15 residues. Germline V gene data show CDR1 as GTSNPN and CDR2 as SVGIG (reference sequence). V was shortened by 3 bases and J by 6 bases, with 18 bases between the two germline ends. CDR3 coding DNA: TGTGCCTGGAGCTCCCGGGGATTAGAAGGTCAGCCCCAGCATTTT. This sequence encodes CAWSSRGLEGQPQHF.

This chain's CDR3 is CASSRTSGRASEQFF. For the CDR3, the DNA is TGTGCCAGCAGCCGAACTAGCGGGAGGGCCTCTGAGCAGTTCTTC. The chain combines TRBV2 with TRBJ2-1; TRBD2 matches 13 bases. With V trimmed by 6 bases and J by 9 bases, 8 bases remained unmatched. In germline, CDR1 is SNHLY, CDR2 FYNNEI. The CDR3 length is 15 residues. Drawing the rest from reference TRBV2 and TRBJ2-1, the complete variable domain is EPEVTQTPSHQVTQMGQEVILRCVPISNHLYFYWYRQILGQKVEFLVSFYNNEISEKSEIFDDQFSVERPDGSNFTLKIRSTKLEDSAMYFCASSRTSGRASEQFFGPGTRLTVL.

The gene calls are TRBV3-1 (or the pseudogene TRBV3-2) and TRBJ1-6; D perhaps matches TRBD1 (6 bases). CDR3 length equals 15 residues. V was pared by 3 bases and J by 8 bases, with 14 bases between. CDR1 and CDR2 (germline): LGHDT, YNNKEL (reference sequence). The DNA of the CDR3 is TGTGCCAGCAGCCACCGACAGGAGGCTTATTCACCCCTCCACTTT. It codes for CASSHRQEAYSPLHF.

The chain recombines TRBV6-4 with TRBJ2-3; a possible D gene is TRBD2 (6 bases). Germline assignment: CDR1 MRHNA and CDR2 SNTAGT. The CDR3 has 13 residues. V was clipped by 4 bases and J by 3 bases, with 8 bases between them. The CDR3 bases are TGTGCCAGCAGTGCGGAGGGAACAGATACGCAGTATTTT. It codes for CASSAEGTDTQYF.

The rearrangement uses TRBV7-3 and TRBJ2-3, with TRBD2 matching 12 bases. The V segment lost 5 bases and the J segment 5 bases; nucleotides outside the gene matches: 5. The CDR3 is 15 amino acids. Germline V gives CDR1 SGHTA, CDR2 FQGTGA. Here the CDR3 reads CASSRLAGGIDTQYF. The CDR3, as DNA: TGTGCCAGCAGCCGGCTAGCGGGAGGGATAGATACGCAGTATTTT.

This clone was seen once. The CDR3 sequence: CASILEDGTPVGGQFF. DNA of the CDR3: TGTGCCAGCATCTTGGAGGATGGGACACCCGTGGGTGGGCAGTTCTTC. The rearrangement joins TRBV6-6 to TRBJ2-1; D is perhaps TRBD1 (6 bases). V was clipped by 7 bases and J by 12 bases, with 28 bases between them. This CDR3 region has 16 residues. Germline-derived CDR1 and CDR2 are MNHNY and SVGAGI (reference sequence).

The chain links TRBV4-1 to TRBJ2-1; 8 nucleotides align to TRBD2. CDR3 length equals 13 residues. Germline-derived CDR1 and CDR2 are MGHRA and YSYEKL. V trimming: 4 bases; J trimming: 10 bases; junction bases outside the gene matches: 6. The CDR3 protein is CASSLYGGGEQFF. Written as DNA, the CDR3 is TGCGCCAGCAGCCTCTACGGGGGGGGAGAGCAGTTCTTC.

DNA for the CDR3: TGTGCCAGCAGCTTAGCGACGGGCTCTGGAAACACCATATATTTT. Translating it yields CASSLATGSGNTIYF. The chain employs TRBV7-2 and TRBJ1-3; D not resolved. Germline lookup yields CDR1 SGHTA and CDR2 FQGNSA. The V gene lost 0 bases and the J gene lost 0 bases, with 6 bases spanning the gap. There are 15 residues in the CDR3.

The chain uses TRBV6-8 and TRBJ1-4; 10 bases match TRBD1. CDR1 is MNHGY, CDR2 SAAAGT, per germline. V was pared by 2 bases and J by 5 bases, with 11 bases of the junction left unmatched. The CDR3 is 18 residues long. In DNA, the CDR3 is TGTGCCAGCAGTTACCTGTTAAACCCGGGACAGGGGAATGAAAAACTGTTTTTT. Its translation is CASSYLLNPGQGNEKLFF.

The chain joins TRBV4-1 to TRBJ1-2; no clear D. Looked up from germline, CDR1 is MGHRA and CDR2 is YSYEKL. CDR3 length equals 14 residues. V dropped 0 bases and J dropped 2 bases, with 7 bases sitting between them. As DNA, the CDR3 is TGCGCCAGCAGCCAAGAGATAGAGAACTATGGCTACACCTTC. This translates into CASSQEIENYGYTF.

The J gene is TRBJ1-1, the V gene TRBV5-1; TRBD1 is a possible D gene (5 bases). Germline V CDR1 and CDR2: SGHRS, YFSETQ. The length of the CDR3 is 16 residues. Trimming took off 4 bases at V and 4 bases at J, with 20 bases between the two ends. CDR3 region: CASSPTGTPSATEAFF. The CDR3 DNA reads TGCGCCAGCAGCCCAACCGGGACTCCAAGTGCCACTGAAGCTTTCTTT. Full variable domain (rest looked up from reference TRBV5-1 and TRBJ1-1): KAGVTQTPRYLIKTRGQQVTLSCSPISGHRSVSWYQQTPGQGLQFLFEYFSETQRNKGNFPGRFSGRQFSNSRSEMNVSTLELGDSALYLCASSPTGTPSATEAFFGQGTRLTVV.

V and J are TRBV19 and TRBJ2-7, with D tentatively TRBD2 (5 bases). This CDR3 spans 13 amino acids. V was clipped by 3 bases and J by 7 bases, with 13 bases between them. Germline V gene data show CDR1 as LNHDA and CDR2 as SQIVND (reference sequence). The CDR3 reads CASSIGRRREQYF. CDR3 coding DNA: TGTGCCAGTAGTATCGGAAGGCGGAGGGAGCAGTACTTC. Full variable domain (remainder filled in from reference TRBV19 and TRBJ2-7): DGGITQSPKYLFRKEGQNVTLSCEQNLNHDAMYWYRQDPGQGLRLIYYSQIVNDFQKGDIAEGYSVSREKKESFPLTVTSAQKNPTAFYLCASSIGRRREQYFGPGTRLTVT.

V and J are TRBV5-4 and TRBJ1-4; perhaps TRBD1 as D (5 bases). The CDR3 runs 15 residues. V was shortened by 4 bases and J by 3 bases, with 13 bases between the two germline ends. The V gene's germline CDR1 is SGHNT and CDR2 YYREEE (reference sequence). Here the CDR3 DNA reads TGTGCCAGCAGCCCTCGCAAGGGGTCTAATGAAAAACTGTTTTTT. Encoded protein: CASSPRKGSNEKLFF.